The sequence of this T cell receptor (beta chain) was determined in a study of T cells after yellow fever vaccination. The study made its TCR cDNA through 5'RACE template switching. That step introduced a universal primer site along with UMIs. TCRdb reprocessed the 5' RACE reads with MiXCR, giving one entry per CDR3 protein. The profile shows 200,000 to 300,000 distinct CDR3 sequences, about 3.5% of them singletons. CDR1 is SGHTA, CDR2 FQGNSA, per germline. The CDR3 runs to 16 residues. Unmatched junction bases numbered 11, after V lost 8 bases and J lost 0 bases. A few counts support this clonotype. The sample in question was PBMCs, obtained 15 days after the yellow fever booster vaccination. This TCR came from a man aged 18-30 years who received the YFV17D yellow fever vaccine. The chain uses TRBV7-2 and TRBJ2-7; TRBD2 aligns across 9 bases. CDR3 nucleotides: TGTGCCAGCGGAAAGAGGCTAGCGGGGCCCTCCTACGAGCAGTACTTC. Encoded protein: CASGKRLAGPSYEQYF. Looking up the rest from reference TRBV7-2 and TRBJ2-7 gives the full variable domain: GAGVSQSPSNKVTEKGKDVELRCDPISGHTALYWYRQSLGQGLEFLIYFQGNSAPDKSGLPSDRFSAERTGGSVSTLTIQRTQQEDSAVYLCASGKRLAGPSYEQYFGPGTRLTVT.